These 16 T cell receptor beta chains originate from one sample sequenced in a study of blood T cell repertoires in COVID-19. Sequenced by immunoSEQ multiplex PCR; TCRdb stores in-frame clones only, minus some. The top ten hold approximately 23% of the sample, which has roughly 68,000 clones, about 82% seen once. Sequencing was carried out using peripheral blood. These TCRs come from a man aged 50-59 years with acute or convalescent COVID-19.

The chain joins TRBV12-5 to TRBJ2-5; 14 bases match TRBD2. In germline, CDR1 is LGHNT, CDR2 FRNRAP. J was trimmed by 5 bases and V by 6 bases; bases with no gene match: 5. The CDR3 sequence is 15 residues long. The CDR3 here is CASGTSGGARETQYF. The DNA for the CDR3 is TGTGCTAGTGGGACTAGCGGGGGGGCTCGGGAGACCCAGTACTTC.

The chain is built from TRBV14 and TRBJ1-2, with unresolved D. The CDR3 has 12 amino acids. The V and J ends lost 1 base and 6 bases respectively, with 6 bases between them. The germline V gene has CDR1 SGHDN and CDR2 FVKESK. Here the CDR3 reads CASSQGPDGYTF. The CDR3 DNA sequence: TGTGCCAGCAGCCAAGGCCCGGATGGCTACACCTTC.

This rearrangement joins TRBV3-1 (or the pseudogene TRBV3-2) to TRBJ2-3; possibly TRBD1 for D (5 bases). Germline V CDR1 and CDR2: LGHDT, YNNKEL (reference sequence). The CDR3 covers 12 residues. V was shortened by 4 bases and J by 10 bases, with 12 bases between the two germline ends. CDR3 residues: CASSPSVGAQYF. The CDR3 coding sequence is TGTGCCAGCAGCCCTTCGGTAGGGGCGCAGTATTTT.

This chain uses TRBV4-2 with TRBJ1-1; the D is unclear. The germline V gene encodes CDR1 LGHNA and CDR2 YNFKEQ. The CDR3 spans 15 residues. The V end was cut by 1 base, the J end by 3 bases, with 12 bases between. The CDR3 DNA reads TGTGCCAGCAGCCAAGGGCACGGGGAGGACACTGAAGCTTTCTTT. It encodes CASSQGHGEDTEAFF.

A single count supports this clone. The genes are TRBV7-8 and TRBJ1-6; D call uncertain. Trimming removed 5 bases from V and 7 bases from J, with 6 bases in between. This CDR3 spans 12 amino acids. Germline values: CDR1 SGHVS, CDR2 FQNEAQ. CDR3 nucleotides: TGTGCCAGCAGCCTCTTGAATTCACCCCTCCACTTT. Translating gives CASSLLNSPLHF. The complete variable domain, with remaining parts taken from reference TRBV7-8 and TRBJ1-6, reads GAGVSQSPRYKVAKRGQDVALRCDPISGHVSLFWYQQALGQGPEFLTYFQNEAQLDKSGLPSDRFFAERPEGSVSTLKIQRTQQEDSAVYLCASSLLNSPLHFGNGTRLTVT.

J is TRBJ2-3 and V is TRBV29-1; 11 bases agree with TRBD2. V was clipped by 6 bases and J by 5 bases; unmatched bases: 4. From germline, CDR1 is SQVTM and CDR2 ANQGSEA. CDR3 size: 13 residues. Here the CDR3 DNA reads TGCAGCGTGGCTCTAGCGGGGGGAGATACGCAGTATTTT. This sequence encodes CSVALAGGDTQYF.

V and J are TRBV6-1 and TRBJ2-1; a weak D match, TRBD2 (6 bases). Germline V gene data show CDR1 as MNHNS and CDR2 as SASEGT. V dropped 3 bases and J dropped 6 bases, with 15 bases sitting between them. CDR3 size: 15 residues. CDR3: CASSDSGPRTNEQFF. The CDR3 bases are TGTGCCAGCAGTGACAGCGGGCCTAGGACCAATGAGCAGTTCTTC.

The J gene is TRBJ2-1, the V gene TRBV4-1; weak D call: TRBD1 (5 bases). The V gene's germline CDR1 is MGHRA and CDR2 YSYEKL. This CDR3 contains 14 residues. Trimming shortened V by 0 bases and J by 11 bases, and 14 bases separated the two germline ends. CDR3 DNA sequence: TGCGCCAGCAGCCAAGAAAGGACATGGGATAAGCAGTTCTTC. Protein product: CASSQERTWDKQFF.

The V and J genes are TRBV3-1 (or the pseudogene TRBV3-2) and TRBJ1-1, with D possibly being TRBD1 (6 bases). The V gene lost 4 bases and the J gene lost 3 bases, with 12 bases spanning the gap. Germline values: CDR1 LGHDT, CDR2 YNNKEL (reference sequence). The CDR3 contains 14 residues. CDR3 protein: CASSPGQYYTEAFF. DNA for the CDR3: TGTGCCAGCAGCCCCGGACAGTATTACACTGAAGCTTTCTTT.

The chain recombines TRBV6-1 with TRBJ2-7; a possible D gene is TRBD1 (6 bases). CDR3 length: 15 residues. Germline assignment: CDR1 MNHNS and CDR2 SASEGT. V was pared by 2 bases and J by 2 bases, with 13 bases between. This chain's CDR3 is CASSEFPTGTYEQYV. The CDR3 DNA reads as TGTGCCAGCAGTGAATTCCCCACAGGGACCTACGAGCAGTACGTC.

The V and J genes are TRBV29-1 and TRBJ1-2, with 7 bases matching TRBD1. Germline-derived CDR1 and CDR2 are SQVTM and ANQGSEA. V gave up 6 bases and J gave up 4 bases; unmatched junction bases: 11. The CDR3 length is 14 residues. The DNA for the CDR3 is TGCAGCGTGAGCGAGGGACAGTTAGGCTATGGCTACACCTTC. The encoded protein is CSVSEGQLGYGYTF. The full variable domain, its missing parts supplied by reference TRBV29-1 and TRBJ1-2, is SAVISQKPSRDICQRGTSLTIQCQVDSQVTMMFWYRQQPGQSLTLIATANQGSEATYESGFVIDKFPISRPNLTFSTLTVSNMSPEDSSIYLCSVSEGQLGYGYTFGSGTRLTVV.

This clone was recorded a few times. V is TRBV5-1 and J is TRBJ2-7; 8 bases agree with TRBD1. Germline loops: CDR1 SGHRS, CDR2 YFSETQ. The junction had 7 bases not matched to a gene; V was cut back by 3 bases and J by 5 bases. The CDR3 contains 14 residues. The CDR3 here is CASSYSGGGNEQYF. DNA for the CDR3: TGCGCCAGCAGCTACTCAGGGGGCGGGAACGAGCAGTACTTC.

The V call is TRBV4-2, the J call TRBJ2-1; a possible D gene is TRBD2 (5 bases). V was cut by 0 bases and J by 0 bases, with 15 bases left in between. This CDR3 is 18 amino acids long. The germline V gene has CDR1 LGHNA and CDR2 YNFKEQ. The CDR3 loop is CASSQDEWTGDSYNEQFF. The CDR3 DNA sequence: TGTGCCAGCAGCCAAGATGAATGGACCGGGGACTCCTACAATGAGCAGTTCTTC.

Within the sample, this clone is medium-sized (0.01 to 0.1%). The chain's CDR3 is CASSYQGGQPQHF. CDR3 bases: TGTGCCAGCAGTTACCAGGGGGGTCAGCCCCAGCATTTT. The V call is TRBV6-2 or TRBV6-3, the J call TRBJ1-5, with 7 nucleotides matching TRBD1. CDR1 and CDR2 from the germline V gene are MNHEY and SVGEGT. This CDR3 contains 13 residues. Trimming cost V 2 bases and J 6 bases; bases outside gene matches: 1.

The chain couples TRBV5-1 to TRBJ2-3, with 9 bases that match TRBD2. The CDR3 has 17 residues. The V segment lost 5 bases and the J segment 0 bases; nucleotides outside the gene matches: 10. Germline V gene data show CDR1 as SGHRS and CDR2 as YFSETQ. The CDR3 reads CASRTASGTISTDTQYF. CDR3 nucleotides: TGCGCCAGCAGGACTGCTAGCGGGACCATAAGCACAGATACGCAGTATTTT.

There are a few counts of this clone. The chain employs TRBV7-9 and TRBJ2-7, with a weak D call TRBD2 (5 bases). Deletions cut 5 bases from V and 3 bases from J, with 11 bases between. The CDR3 covers 13 residues. Germline CDR1 is SEHNR and CDR2 is FQNEAQ (reference sequence). In nucleotides, the CDR3 is TGTGCCAGCAGCCATTCCGCGGGCTACGAGCAGTACTTC. Amino acids: CASSHSAGYEQYF. The whole variable domain, filled in from reference TRBV7-9 and TRBJ2-7, reads DTGVSQNPRHKITKRGQNVTFRCDPISEHNRLYWYRQTLGQGPEFLTYFQNEAQLEKSRLLSDRFSAERPKGSFSTLEIQRTEQGDSAMYLCASSHSAGYEQYFGPGTRLTVT.